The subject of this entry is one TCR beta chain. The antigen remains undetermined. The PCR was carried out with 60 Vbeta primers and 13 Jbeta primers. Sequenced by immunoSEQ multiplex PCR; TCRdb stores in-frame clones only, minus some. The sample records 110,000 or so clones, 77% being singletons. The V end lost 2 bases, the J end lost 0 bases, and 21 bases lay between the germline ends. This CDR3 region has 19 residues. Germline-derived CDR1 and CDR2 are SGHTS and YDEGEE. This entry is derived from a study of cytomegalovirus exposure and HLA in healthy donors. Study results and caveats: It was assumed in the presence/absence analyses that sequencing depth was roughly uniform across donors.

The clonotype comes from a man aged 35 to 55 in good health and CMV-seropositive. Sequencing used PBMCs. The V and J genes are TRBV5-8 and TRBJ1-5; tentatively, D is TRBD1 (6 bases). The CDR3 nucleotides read TGTGCCAGCAGCTTCGGGGGACATGAGGGAGGGTATAGCAATCAGCCCCAGCATTTT. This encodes CASSFGGHEGGYSNQPQHF.